This T cell receptor (beta chain) was recovered during a study of identical twins. This clonotype was picked up a small number of times. Germline loops: CDR1 MRHNA, CDR2 SNTAGT. This CDR3 has 13 amino acids. V was cut by 4 bases and J by 7 bases, with 13 bases left in between. From the 5' RACE reads, TCRdb called clonotypes with MiXCR, one entry per CDR3 protein. The sample has about 520,000 distinct CDR3 sequences, roughly a fifth seen once; the top ten hold roughly 0.91%. These data are also associated with another study on T cells expressing NK-cell markers. From that second work: A range of about 1.0-7.5% of CD8+ T cells consisted of dominant NKG2C+ clonotypes in about six donors.

This sequence joins TRBV6-4 and TRBJ1-2; D gene ambiguous. The specimen sequenced was CD4+ T cells sorted from blood. This TCR was sampled from a young woman in good health. Written as DNA, the CDR3 is TGTGCCAGCAGTGCGGGCCCGGGGAGTGGCTACACCTTC. Protein product: CASSAGPGSGYTF.